Following are 20 T cell receptor beta chains from one sample sequenced in a study of T cell responses to AZD1222 COVID-19 vaccine. Some clones are missing from TCRdb's copy, which holds only in-frame ones; the method was immunoSEQ multiplex PCR. This table holds over 100,000 clones, about 89% found once. The specimen comprised peripheral blood, sampled on day 0 of AZD1222 vaccination. Receptor source: an adult in good health.

The chain carries TRBV5-1 and TRBJ2-5; no clear D gene. Germline CDR1 and CDR2: SGHRS and YFSETQ. The CDR3 totals 11 residues. Trimming pared 3 bases from V and 2 bases from J, leaving 2 bases between. CDR3 DNA: TGCGCCAGCAGCTCTCAAGAGACCCAGTACTTC. Its translation: CASSSQETQYF.

The genes are TRBV6-4 and TRBJ2-7; D is unclear. The CDR3 runs to 14 residues. V lost 5 bases, J lost 0 bases, and 11 bases lay in between. The V gene's germline CDR1 is MRHNA and CDR2 SNTAGT. CDR3 coding DNA: TGTGCCAGCAGTCAGGATCCCTCCTCCTACGAGCAGTACTTC. Protein sequence: CASSQDPSSYEQYF.

This chain uses TRBV5-1 with TRBJ1-4; 7 bases agree with TRBD1. The germline V gene encodes CDR1 SGHRS and CDR2 YFSETQ. This CDR3 spans 18 amino acids. Germline trimming cut 4 bases from V and 4 bases from J; bases unmatched to any gene: 16. The DNA of the CDR3 is TGCGCCAGCAGCCGCCTTGGGGGTTCGGCAGGGGGTAATGAAAAACTGTTTTTT. As protein: CASSRLGGSAGGNEKLFF.

The chain couples TRBV19 to TRBJ1-1; no clear D. The germline gives CDR1 LNHDA, CDR2 SQIVND (reference sequence). V was clipped by 5 bases and J by 7 bases, with 11 bases between them. The CDR3 loop spans 12 amino acids. The CDR3 reads CASSPRRYEAFF. The CDR3 nucleotides read TGTGCCAGTAGTCCCAGGAGGTATGAAGCTTTCTTT. Looking up the rest from reference TRBV19 and TRBJ1-1 gives the full variable domain: DGGITQSPKYLFRKEGQNVTLSCEQNLNHDAMYWYRQDPGQGLRLIYYSQIVNDFQKGDIAEGYSVSREKKESFPLTVTSAQKNPTAFYLCASSPRRYEAFFGQGTRLTVV.

The rearrangement links TRBV30 to TRBJ1-5; the match to TRBD1 covers 8 bases. The germline gives CDR1 GTSNPN, CDR2 SVGIG (reference sequence). The CDR3 sequence is 14 residues long. The junction had 7 bases not matched to a gene; V was cut back by 3 bases and J by 6 bases. CDR3 sequence reads: CAWSARTGSQPQHF. The CDR3 bases are TGTGCCTGGAGCGCACGGACAGGGAGTCAGCCCCAGCATTTT.

V gene TRBV19 combines with J gene TRBJ1-1, with a weak D call TRBD1 (6 bases). V was clipped by 3 bases and J by 5 bases, with 13 bases between them. The CDR3 length is 14 residues. Germline assignment: CDR1 LNHDA and CDR2 SQIVND (reference sequence). The CDR3 loop is CASSIWGAGTEAFF. CDR3 bases: TGTGCCAGTAGTATTTGGGGGGCGGGAACTGAAGCTTTCTTT.

The chain is built from TRBV2 and TRBJ1-5; the match to TRBD1 covers 9 bases. CDR3 length: 18 residues. J was trimmed by 0 bases and V by 6 bases; bases with no gene match: 12. Germline V gene lookup returns CDR1 SNHLY and CDR2 FYNNEI. The CDR3 reads CASRQSGDRVPSNQPQHF. The CDR3 DNA follows: TGTGCCAGCAGGCAAAGCGGGGACAGGGTTCCTAGCAATCAGCCCCAGCATTTT.

The chain carries TRBV11-2 and TRBJ2-1; 15 bases map to TRBD2. Germline CDR1 is SGHAT and CDR2 is FQNNGV. Unmatched junction bases numbered 2, after V lost 5 bases and J lost 9 bases. The CDR3 extends over 14 amino acids. The CDR3 region has the DNA TGTGCCAGCAGCAGGACTAGCGGGAGGGGTGAGCAGTTCTTC. It yields the protein CASSRTSGRGEQFF.

This chain joins TRBV6-4 and TRBJ1-2, with 8 bases lining up with TRBD1. J was trimmed by 4 bases and V by 6 bases; bases with no gene match: 13. Germline assignment: CDR1 MRHNA and CDR2 SNTAGT. CDR3 size: 16 residues. CDR3 loop: CASRPYPRTGSYGYTF. CDR3 nucleotide sequence: TGTGCCAGCAGACCATACCCTAGGACAGGGAGCTATGGCTACACCTTC.

The chain has TRBV5-1 and TRBJ2-3; 10 bases are a match to TRBD2. Germline V gives CDR1 SGHRS, CDR2 YFSETQ. This CDR3 has 15 amino acids. V lost 2 bases and J lost 4; bases outside the gene matches: 4. The CDR3 spells CASSFLAGAADTQYF. The CDR3 bases are TGCGCCAGCAGCTTTCTAGCGGGGGCTGCAGATACGCAGTATTTT.

The chain links TRBV18 to TRBJ1-1; 8 bases line up with TRBD1. The CDR3 sequence is 16 residues long. The V gene end was trimmed by 3 bases and the J gene end by 1 base; junction bases not matched to a gene: 7. Germline V CDR1 and CDR2: KGHSH, LQKENI. The CDR3 DNA is TGTGCCAGCTCACCCTGGCCGGGACAGGAGAACACTGAAGCTTTCTTT. Encoded protein: CASSPWPGQENTEAFF.

This clone was detected only once. This chain links TRBV4-2 with TRBJ2-3; 11 nucleotides match TRBD1. CDR3 length equals 16 residues. The germline gives CDR1 LGHNA, CDR2 YNFKEQ. Trimming removed 3 bases from V and 5 bases from J; junction bases left unmatched: 7. The CDR3 region is CASSQAGQGVVDTQYF. Here the CDR3 DNA reads TGTGCCAGCAGCCAGGCGGGACAGGGGGTGGTAGATACGCAGTATTTT.

J is TRBJ1-2 and V is TRBV7-2, with TRBD1 as a possible D gene (6 bases). CDR3 size: 14 residues. The ends were cut back, 5 bases at V and 12 bases at J, with 22 bases in the middle. Germline V gene data show CDR1 as SGHTA and CDR2 as FQGNSA. CDR3 region: CASSTGQPGFGHTF. The CDR3 DNA sequence: TGTGCCAGCAGCACCGGACAGCCGGGTTTTGGGCACACCTTC.

V and J are TRBV18 and TRBJ1-5, with D perhaps TRBD1 (5 bases). Trimming left V 4 bases short and J 1 base short, with 14 bases between. The CDR3 length is 16 residues. Germline V gene lookup returns CDR1 KGHSH and CDR2 LQKENI. The CDR3 bases are TGTGCCAGCTCACGGGGGACGTCGGGGAGCAATCAGCCCCAGCATTTT. Amino acid sequence: CASSRGTSGSNQPQHF.

V usage is TRBV27 and J usage is TRBJ1-1; 9 bases match TRBD1. The CDR3 covers 14 residues. The trim removed 7 bases at V and 7 bases at J, leaving 10 bases unmatched. CDR1 and CDR2 from the germline V gene are MNHEY and SMNVEV (reference sequence). The CDR3 sequence: CASNQQGAKGEAFF. For the CDR3, the DNA is TGTGCCAGCAACCAACAGGGGGCTAAGGGTGAAGCTTTCTTT.

In its sample, this clone was seen once. The V call is TRBV6-6, the J call TRBJ1-1; D is unresolved. This CDR3 has 13 amino acids. CDR1 MNHNY and CDR2 SVGAGI come from the germline V gene (reference sequence). V lost 6 bases, J lost 4 bases, and 12 bases lay in between. This chain's CDR3 is CASRVTRSTEAFF. The DNA for the CDR3 is TGTGCCAGCAGAGTTACAAGGAGCACTGAAGCTTTCTTT.

This chain joins TRBV10-3 and TRBJ2-2; 9 bases fit TRBD2. The V gene's germline CDR1 is ENHRY and CDR2 SYGVKD. There are 15 residues in the CDR3. Unmatched junction bases numbered 6, after V lost 4 bases and J lost 6 bases. CDR3 in amino acids: CAISGSSGRSGELFF. The CDR3 DNA reads as TGTGCCATCAGTGGAAGTAGCGGGAGATCCGGGGAGCTGTTTTTT.

In its sample, this clone was seen once. Other DNA sequences from this sample encode an identical CDR3 as well. The chain uses TRBV20-1 and TRBJ1-1, with a possible D match to TRBD1 (5 bases). Germline V lookup: CDR1 DFQATT, CDR2 SNEGSKA (reference sequence). This CDR3 contains 13 residues. V lost 3 bases and J 0 bases, leaving 8 bases between the germline ends. CDR3 sequence (DNA): TGCAGTGCTAGTGACAGTATGAACACTGAAGCTTTCTTT. Translated: CSASDSMNTEAFF.

The chain is built from TRBV3-1 (or the pseudogene TRBV3-2) and TRBJ2-3; possibly TRBD1 or TRBD2 for D (5 bases each). V lost 8 bases to trimming and J lost 9 bases, with 15 bases between them. The germline V gene encodes CDR1 LGHDT and CDR2 YNNKEL (reference sequence). The CDR3 loop spans 12 amino acids. The DNA of the CDR3 is TGTGCCAGCCTAACCCGGGGCGGCACGCAGTATTTT. It translates to CASLTRGGTQYF.

The CDR3 coding sequence is TGTGCCAGCAGCCAGACGGAGGAGGGGACTGAAGCTTTCTTT. Encoded protein: CASSQTEEGTEAFF. V is TRBV3-1 (or the pseudogene TRBV3-2) and J is TRBJ1-1; tentative D call: TRBD1 (5 bases). Deletions cut 3 bases from V and 5 bases from J, with 13 bases between. The CDR3 contains 14 residues. Germline-derived CDR1 and CDR2 are LGHDT and YNNKEL (reference sequence).